The TCR beta chain described here comes from a study of shared clonotypes between healthy human individuals. Methods used by the authors: Filtering differed, since immunoSEQ gave only junction sequences and no quality scores. Clones were read by immunoSEQ multiplex PCR, and TCRdb kept only the in-frame ones, dropping some. The V and J calls and clone size come from that table; D and trimming were worked out from the DNA. The table has 1.6 million or so clones, around 97% seen once. J was trimmed by 5 bases and V by 5 bases; bases with no gene match: 10. Germline V CDR1 and CDR2: KGHSH, LQKENI. The CDR3 consists of 18 residues.

The sequenced material came from naive CD4+ T cells sorted from blood. This sample's subset: CD45RA+ positively selected. The sequence came from a man between 25 and 39 years old in good health. The chain has TRBV18 and TRBJ2-2; TRBD2 matches 14 bases. CDR3 DNA sequence: TGTGCCAGCTCATCTGGACTAGCGGGAGGATCGGGAACCGGGGAGCTGTTTTTT. This sequence encodes CASSSGLAGGSGTGELFF.